What follows are 30 T cell receptor beta chains derived from one specimen sequenced in a study of blood T cell repertoires in COVID-19. TCRdb's copy holds only in-frame clones and misses some; the assay was immunoSEQ multiplex PCR. The data hold around 100,000 clones, with almost 80% observed a single time. Input material: peripheral blood. The receptors stem from a woman in her 70s with acute or convalescent COVID-19.

V usage is TRBV6-1 and J usage is TRBJ1-1; no firm D call. The germline V gene has CDR1 MNHNS and CDR2 SASEGT. V was pared by 2 bases and J by 4 bases, with 11 bases between. The CDR3 has 14 residues. CDR3 residues: CASSELGRFTEAFF. The CDR3 region has the DNA TGTGCCAGCAGTGAATTAGGGAGGTTCACTGAAGCTTTCTTT.

V gene TRBV7-3 combines with J gene TRBJ2-2; D might be TRBD1 (5 bases). The CDR3 sequence is 16 residues long. The V end was cut by 6 bases, the J end by 0 bases, with 14 bases between. Germline V gene sequence: CDR1 SGHTA, CDR2 FQGTGA. The CDR3 nucleotides read TGTGCCAGCAGGACCTCGGAAGGGGCGAACACCGGGGAGCTGTTTTTT. Amino acid sequence: CASRTSEGANTGELFF.

The genes are TRBV7-6 and TRBJ1-2; D not resolved. Trimming removed 1 base at V and 4 bases at J, with 10 bases between. Germline V CDR1 and CDR2: SGHVS, FNYEAQ. The CDR3 has 14 residues. The CDR3 loop is CASSLEEGSYGYTF. For the CDR3, the DNA is TGTGCCAGCAGCTTAGAAGAGGGTAGCTATGGCTACACCTTC.

The chain combines TRBV4-1 with TRBJ1-1; tentatively, D is TRBD1 (6 bases). Germline CDR1 is MGHRA and CDR2 is YSYEKL. The CDR3 is made up of 16 amino acids. The ends were cut back, 4 bases at V and 2 bases at J, with 17 bases in the middle. The CDR3 DNA follows: TGCGCCAGCAGCCTACCCTTAGGGGGTAGAAACACTGAAGCTTTCTTT. It translates to CASSLPLGGRNTEAFF.

This clone was observed once. The V gene is TRBV29-1, the J gene TRBJ1-3, with D perhaps TRBD1 (6 bases). The CDR3 has 11 amino acids. The germline V gene has CDR1 SQVTM and CDR2 ANQGSEA. V was clipped by 2 bases and J by 8 bases, with 7 bases between them. Here the CDR3 reads CSVEKGDTIYF. In DNA form, the CDR3 reads TGCAGCGTTGAAAAGGGGGACACCATATATTTT.

J is TRBJ2-2 and V is TRBV6-1; 15 bases are shared with TRBD2. The CDR3 runs 15 residues. The germline CDR1 and CDR2 sequences are MNHNS and SASEGT. V was pared by 3 bases and J by 12 bases, with 5 bases of the junction left unmatched. CDR3 region: CASSDTGLAGGKLFF. CDR3 sequence (DNA): TGTGCCAGCAGTGACACGGGACTAGCGGGGGGAAAGCTGTTTTTT.

This chain links TRBV5-1 with TRBJ1-2; no definite D call. V was shortened by 4 bases and J by 0 bases, with 13 bases between the two germline ends. The CDR3 runs 15 residues. The germline CDR1 and CDR2 sequences are SGHRS and YFSETQ. CDR3 in amino acids: CASSKEGEANYGYTF. In nucleotides, the CDR3 is TGCGCCAGCAGCAAGGAGGGAGAAGCTAACTATGGCTACACCTTC. The variable domain in full, with the rest retrieved from reference TRBV5-1 and TRBJ1-2, is KAGVTQTPRYLIKTRGQQVTLSCSPISGHRSVSWYQQTPGQGLQFLFEYFSETQRNKGNFPGRFSGRQFSNSRSEMNVSTLELGDSALYLCASSKEGEANYGYTFGSGTRLTVV.

This chain uses TRBV29-1 with TRBJ1-5; tentative D call: TRBD1 (5 bases). The CDR3 is made up of 13 amino acids. Germline CDR1 is SQVTM and CDR2 is ANQGSEA. The V end lost 6 bases, the J end lost 4 bases, and 13 bases lay between the germline ends. The CDR3 is CSVIGGWNQPQHF. In DNA form, the CDR3 reads TGCAGCGTAATCGGGGGATGGAATCAGCCCCAGCATTTT.

The CDR3 DNA sequence: TGTGCCAGTAAGAGGGGGCCCGGAAACACCATATATTTT. Amino acids: CASKRGPGNTIYF. This sequence joins TRBV6-5 and TRBJ1-3; 7 bases fit TRBD1. Per germline, CDR1 MNHEY and CDR2 SVGAGI. The CDR3 covers 13 residues. The V and J ends lost 9 bases and 4 bases, in that order; junction bases with no gene match: 6.

The V call is TRBV18, the J call TRBJ2-1; D might be TRBD2 (6 bases). The CDR3 consists of 15 residues. Looked up from germline, CDR1 is KGHSH and CDR2 is LQKENI. V was shortened by 3 bases and J by 7 bases, with 16 bases between the two germline ends. CDR3 in amino acids: CASSPSGGSRNEQFF. For the CDR3, the DNA is TGTGCCAGCTCACCCTCCGGGGGTAGTAGAAATGAGCAGTTCTTC.

The chain couples TRBV12-3 or TRBV12-4 to TRBJ2-7; possible D gene TRBD1, 6 bases. The CDR3 totals 13 residues. Trimming shortened V by 2 bases and J by 5 bases, and 10 bases separated the two germline ends. CDR3 residues: CASSLSGDHEQYF. In DNA, the CDR3 is TGTGCCAGCAGTTTATCAGGGGATCACGAGCAGTACTTC.

The table lists this clone with a count of one. The chain joins TRBV5-3 to TRBJ1-3, with a possible D match to TRBD1 (5 bases). TRBV5-3 is an ORF, with its function uncertain. The length of the CDR3 is 13 residues. The CDR3 DNA sequence: TGTGCAGAGACGGGGAGGGGAGGAAACACCATATATTTT. It codes for CAETGRGGNTIYF.

This chain connects TRBV2 to TRBJ1-1; D not certain. CDR3 length equals 17 residues. Germline V gene data show CDR1 as SNHLY and CDR2 as FYNNEI. V was trimmed by 8 bases and J by 0 bases, leaving 22 bases between them. In DNA, the CDR3 is TGTGCCAGCGGTCGGTCGGGGTCCTCGTATATGAACACTGAAGCTTTCTTT. This encodes CASGRSGSSYMNTEAFF.

This clone has a handful of counts. This chain joins TRBV11-3 and TRBJ2-5; maybe TRBD2 (6 bases). V was pared by 0 bases and J by 3 bases, with 11 bases between. Germline V gives CDR1 SGHNT, CDR2 YENEEA. The CDR3 is 15 residues long. CDR3 residues: CASSLDGGTEETQYF. CDR3 DNA: TGTGCCAGCAGCTTAGATGGCGGGACGGAAGAGACCCAGTACTTC.

This clone came up a few times. The V and J genes are TRBV19 and TRBJ1-6; no clear D gene. Germline V gene sequence: CDR1 LNHDA, CDR2 SQIVND (reference sequence). The CDR3 length is 14 residues. V was trimmed by 3 bases and J by 0 bases, leaving 3 bases between them. The CDR3 DNA reads TGTGCCAGTAGTATTAGCTCCTATAATTCACCCCTCCACTTT. It encodes CASSISSYNSPLHF. Supplemented by reference TRBV19 and TRBJ1-6, the full variable domain reads DGGITQSPKYLFRKEGQNVTLSCEQNLNHDAMYWYRQDPGQGLRLIYYSQIVNDFQKGDIAEGYSVSREKKESFPLTVTSAQKNPTAFYLCASSISSYNSPLHFGNGTRLTVT.

V usage is TRBV5-1 and J usage is TRBJ1-6; 8 bases are shared with TRBD1. Germline CDR1 is SGHRS and CDR2 is YFSETQ. This CDR3 has 15 residues. After removal of 1 base from V and 6 bases from J, the junction contained 3 bases not matched to a gene. The DNA for the CDR3 is TGCGCCAGCAGCTTGATGGGACAGGTTAATTCACCCCTCCACTTT. This sequence encodes CASSLMGQVNSPLHF.

The V gene is TRBV5-1, the J gene TRBJ1-4; unclear D gene. This CDR3 region has 14 residues. Germline values: CDR1 SGHRS, CDR2 YFSETQ. The V end lost 0 bases, the J end lost 5 bases, and 8 bases lay between the germline ends. CDR3 sequence: CASSLGPQNEKLFF. Written as DNA, the CDR3 is TGCGCCAGCAGCTTGGGGCCCCAAAATGAAAAACTGTTTTTT. Based on the CDR3 plus reference TRBV5-1 and TRBJ1-4, the full variable domain is KAGVTQTPRYLIKTRGQQVTLSCSPISGHRSVSWYQQTPGQGLQFLFEYFSETQRNKGNFPGRFSGRQFSNSRSEMNVSTLELGDSALYLCASSLGPQNEKLFFGSGTQLSVL.

The chain combines TRBV9 with TRBJ2-1, with 7 bases identical to TRBD2. V trimming: 0 bases; J trimming: 13 bases; junction bases outside the gene matches: 13. The CDR3 totals 15 residues. Per the germline V gene, CDR1 is SGDLS and CDR2 is YYNGEE. The CDR3 protein is CASSVEGSGERGQFF. CDR3 DNA: TGTGCCAGCAGCGTAGAGGGTTCGGGCGAGCGGGGTCAGTTCTTC.

The chain links TRBV28 to TRBJ1-6; tentatively, D is TRBD1 (6 bases). Trimming shortened V by 11 bases and J by 5 bases, and 13 bases separated the two germline ends. The germline V gene encodes CDR1 MDHEN and CDR2 SYDVKM. This CDR3 has 13 amino acids. DNA of the CDR3: TGTGCCGCCGACAGGCACAATAATTCACCCCTCCACTTT. Protein product: CAADRHNNSPLHF.

This chain links TRBV7-9 with TRBJ2-3; 9 positions match TRBD2. J lost 0 bases, V lost 5 bases, and 6 bases had no gene match. This CDR3 spans 16 amino acids. Per germline, CDR1 SEHNR and CDR2 FQNEAQ (reference sequence). The CDR3 protein is CASSEHAGGSTDTQYF. In nucleotides, the CDR3 is TGTGCCAGCAGCGAACACGCGGGGGGGAGCACAGATACGCAGTATTTT.

This rearrangement joins TRBV10-3 to TRBJ2-3; D gene unclear. The germline V gene encodes CDR1 ENHRY and CDR2 SYGVKD. The length of the CDR3 is 17 residues. With 1 base removed from V and 6 bases from J, the gap between germline ends came to 20 bases. Written as DNA, the CDR3 is TGTGCCATCAGTGAGTTTGGAGTTACGGGTACCGAGGATACGCAGTATTTT. Translated, it gives CAISEFGVTGTEDTQYF.

This clone showed up just a few times. The rearrangement links TRBV5-8 to TRBJ1-5; D unclear. Deletions cut 4 bases from V and 5 bases from J, with 10 bases between. CDR3 length: 13 residues. The V gene's germline CDR1 is SGHTS and CDR2 YDEGEE. The CDR3 spells CASSQSGHQPQHF. The DNA of the CDR3 is TGTGCCAGCAGCCAAAGCGGGCATCAGCCCCAGCATTTT.

The count of this clone is one. J is TRBJ2-2 and V is TRBV19, with D tentatively TRBD1 (5 bases). Germline assignment: CDR1 LNHDA and CDR2 SQIVND (reference sequence). V was pared by 7 bases and J by 5 bases, with 11 bases between. This CDR3 region has 13 residues. This CDR3 is CASIRGKTGELFF. The CDR3 coding sequence is TGTGCCAGTATTAGGGGAAAAACCGGGGAGCTGTTTTTT.

This chain joins TRBV5-4 and TRBJ2-7; possibly TRBD2 for D (5 bases). The germline V gene has CDR1 SGHNT and CDR2 YYREEE (reference sequence). The CDR3 runs 15 residues. V was cut by 4 bases and J by 0 bases, with 14 bases left in between. CDR3 sequence reads: CASSPPTGSSYEQYF. CDR3 bases: TGTGCCAGCAGCCCCCCCACGGGGAGCTCCTACGAGCAGTACTTC.

The chain combines TRBV3-1 (or the pseudogene TRBV3-2) with TRBJ1-5; D unclear. CDR1 and CDR2 from the germline V gene are LGHDT and YNNKEL (reference sequence). The CDR3 covers 13 residues. V was clipped by 0 bases and J by 5 bases, with 5 bases between them. CDR3 region: CASSQDRDQPQHF. In nucleotides, the CDR3 is TGTGCCAGCAGCCAAGATCGGGATCAGCCCCAGCATTTT.

CDR3 protein: CASSIDLQGRQPQHF. In nucleotides, the CDR3 is TGTGCCAGTAGTATAGATCTTCAGGGCCGTCAGCCCCAGCATTTT. V is TRBV19 and J is TRBJ1-5; D possibly corresponds to TRBD1 (5 bases). The CDR3 runs to 15 residues. Per germline, CDR1 LNHDA and CDR2 SQIVND (reference sequence). The V end was cut by 0 bases, the J end by 6 bases, with 12 bases between.

This sequence joins TRBV10-3 and TRBJ2-7, with 7 bases fitting TRBD2. Germline loops: CDR1 ENHRY, CDR2 SYGVKD. The CDR3 consists of 13 residues. The V segment lost 5 bases and the J segment 5 bases; nucleotides outside the gene matches: 6. CDR3 coding DNA: TGTGCCATCAGTTCTGGGAGGGGCAACGAGCAGTACTTC. Translated: CAISSGRGNEQYF.

The V and J genes are TRBV4-2 and TRBJ1-2, with TRBD1 identical over 7 bases. V was pared by 3 bases and J by 8 bases, with 12 bases of the junction left unmatched. The CDR3 is made up of 15 amino acids. From germline, CDR1 is LGHNA and CDR2 YNFKEQ. CDR3 region: CASSQTGFNLRGYTF. The CDR3 DNA follows: TGTGCCAGCAGCCAGACAGGGTTTAATCTCCGGGGCTACACCTTC.

This clone appeared a single time. CDR3 DNA sequence: TGTGCCATCAGGGGGGACGGGAGAGGAGAGACCCAGTACTTC. Amino acids: CAIRGDGRGETQYF. This chain connects TRBV10-3 to TRBJ2-5, with D possibly being TRBD2 (6 bases). Deletions cut 6 bases from V and 4 bases from J, with 15 bases between. The CDR3 runs 14 residues. CDR1 ENHRY and CDR2 SYGVKD come from the germline V gene.

This clone was seen a single time. This chain joins TRBV30 and TRBJ1-2, with 7 bases aligning to TRBD1. V shed 5 bases and J 6 bases; nucleotides not matched to a gene: 9. CDR3 length: 13 amino acids. The germline V gene has CDR1 GTSNPN and CDR2 SVGIG (reference sequence). The CDR3 region has the DNA TGTGCCTGGCTTCACCAGGGGGTGGATGGCTACACCTTC. This gives the protein CAWLHQGVDGYTF.